This T cell receptor (beta chain) was captured in a study of cytomegalovirus exposure and HLA in healthy donors. Study-wide results and caveats: Association of a missense DCLRE1C variant with TCR beta V- and J-gene trimming was reported in a later analysis. Most observed TCR sequences were rare, whereas some public TCRs were detected in many donors. DRB1 showed the most TCR associations and HLA-C the fewest in a later analysis, as rates varied by HLA locus.

PCR amplification relied on 60 Vbeta primers (plus 13 Jbeta primers). Data came from immunoSEQ multiplex PCR; TCRdb stores just in-frame clones and leaves some out. The table includes about 160,000 clones, roughly four fifths detected once. On this clone: The antigen remains unidentified.

V lost 1 base and J lost 6, with 12 bases in between. This CDR3 spans 14 amino acids. Germline loops: CDR1 LNHDA, CDR2 SQIVND (reference sequence). The sequenced sample consisted of PBMCs. The receptor's source is a man aged 55 to 70 in good health and CMV-seronegative. This chain joins TRBV19 and TRBJ1-1; D remains unclear. The CDR3 DNA is TGTGCCAGTAGTATAGGCGGGGTACGGGCTGAAGCTTTCTTT. It is translated as CASSIGGVRAEAFF.